This T cell receptor (beta chain) originates from a study of blood T cell repertoires in COVID-19 (TCRdb year 2020). The study in broad terms: The collaborator samples originated in the United States, Italy and Spain and spanned the acute and convalescent phases of COVID-19. Nearly every sample came with metadata listing a de-identified subject ID, COVID-19 status, age in years and sex. The repertoires were released in a freely available public database intended as a resource for research on the immune response to SARS-CoV-2. Where HLA class I and class II types were available, the types were taken from metadata supplied by the sample provider, not from assay-based typing. Samples were obtained from the ongoing ImmuneRACE study (first 160 participants) and from about 1,300 subjects provided by 6 global collaborators. The prospective study material was composed of cDNA or gDNA derived from T cells, B-cell-depleted T cells, or PBMCs. The dataset comprised deeply sampled blood TCRbeta repertoires from subjects exposed to, actively infected with, or recovered from COVID-19.

The investigation overall reported the following: The quantity of clinical and demographic metadata differed by source and by participant and was supplied without curation.

V drops 6 bases and J drops 8 bases, leaving 7 bases in between. CDR1 and CDR2 are drawn from the germline V gene (reference sequence): SEHNR, FQNEAQ. The CDR3, cysteine through phenylalanine, is 10 amino acids long. Only the CDR3 part of the read is kept: 30 bases, read in frame from the first base. Each collaborating institution followed its own protocols to collect whole blood in K2EDTA tubes. For TCRbeta analysis, collaborator samples were shipped as frozen whole blood, as isolated PBMCs, or as DNA extracted from either sample type. In the case of this clone: The antigen it recognizes is unknown. One base away there is no much larger clone; base qualities are not given.

The immunoSEQ Assay, a bias-controlled multiplex PCR, was used to amplify TCRbeta CDR3 regions from genomic DNA. As for the original processing: Nucleated cell counts per sample were estimated from amplification of reference gene primers within the assay. Sequence reads were collapsed and filtered to measure the absolute abundance of every unique TCRbeta CDR3 rearrangement. For each sample, productive Simpson clonality was calculated as the square root of Simpson's diversity index over productive rearrangements. Held by TCRdb, this immuneACCESS table contains in-frame sequences only and omits some clones. Under half of the omission traces to an unresolved V gene where checked; the cause of the rest is unknown. That table furnishes V, J and clone size, whereas the DNA furnished D and trimming. This sample has 65,000 to 95,000 clones in its table, and roughly 80% of those were observed once. The ten top clones hold around 12% of the sample.

The chain is made from TRBV7-9 and TRBJ1-1, with no reliable assignment of the D segment. The TCR comes from a woman aged 40 to 50 with active or convalescent COVID-19. The specimen sequenced was peripheral blood. The nucleotide sequence reads TGTGCCAGCAGTGTATTAGAAGCTTTCTTT. It translates as CASSVLEAFF.